This entry describes one T cell receptor beta chain. Trimming stripped 5 bases from V and 2 bases from J, with 20 bases between. From germline, CDR1 is SEHNR and CDR2 FQNEAQ (reference sequence). CDR3 length: 17 amino acids. This entry belongs to a study of response to subunit inactivated influenza vaccine. TCRdb reprocessed the RT-PCR reads via MiXCR and lists one record per CDR3 protein. The data contain about 780,000 distinct CDR3 sequences, under 20% of them singletons. The chain links TRBV7-9 to TRBJ2-3; D may be TRBD2 (6 bases). The TCR was taken from a middle-aged man who received an inactivated influenza vaccine. The starting material was PBMCs from blood, obtained less than 6 days after vaccination. The CDR3 bases are TGTGCCAGCAGCCCCCGAGCTGGGAGCGGGCCCACAGATACGCAGTATTTT. Its translation is CASSPRAGSGPTDTQYF.